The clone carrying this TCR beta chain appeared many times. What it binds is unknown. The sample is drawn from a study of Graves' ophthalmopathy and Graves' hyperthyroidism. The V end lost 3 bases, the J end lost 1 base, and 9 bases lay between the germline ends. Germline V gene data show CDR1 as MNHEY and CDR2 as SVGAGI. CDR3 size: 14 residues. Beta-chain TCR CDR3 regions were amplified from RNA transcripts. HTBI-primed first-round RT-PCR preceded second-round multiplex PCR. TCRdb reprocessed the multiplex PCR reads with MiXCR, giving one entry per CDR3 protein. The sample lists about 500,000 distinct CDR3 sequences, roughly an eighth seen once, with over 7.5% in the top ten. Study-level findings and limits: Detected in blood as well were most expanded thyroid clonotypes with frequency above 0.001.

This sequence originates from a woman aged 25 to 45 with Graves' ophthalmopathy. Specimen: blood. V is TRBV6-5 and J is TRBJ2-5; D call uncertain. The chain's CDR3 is CASSYVLSQETQYF. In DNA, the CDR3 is TGTGCCAGCAGTTATGTACTCTCCCAAGAGACCCAGTACTTC.